What follows are 14 T cell receptor beta chains derived from one specimen sequenced in a study of post-analysis software for immune sequencing data. TCR beta cDNA libraries included unique molecular identifiers. TCRdb analysed the PCR reads with MiXCR anew, one entry per CDR3 protein. The sample comprises roughly 200,000 distinct CDR3 sequences, roughly 28% of which are singletons, and roughly 3.4% rests with the top ten. No antigen has been assigned to these receptors. Study results and limitations: Patients showed TRBV5-6, TRBV5-1 and TRBV20-1 among five TRBV segments more frequent than in controls.

Sequenced input: blood. The source is a girl under 18 with multiple sclerosis.

The chain recombines TRBV2 with TRBJ1-2, with D uncertain. The CDR3 runs 13 residues. The V end was cut by 6 bases, the J end by 2 bases, with 10 bases between. Germline CDR1 SNHLY, CDR2 FYNNEI. The CDR3 coding sequence is TGTGCCAGCAGGTTGGACGCCAACTATGGCTACACCTTC. It is translated as CASRLDANYGYTF.

At least ten counts were recorded for this clonotype. This rearrangement joins TRBV20-1 to TRBJ2-7, with D possibly TRBD1 on 5 matching bases. In germline, CDR1 is DFQATT, CDR2 SNEGSKA (reference sequence). This CDR3 has 13 amino acids. V shed 0 bases and J shed 4 bases, with 10 bases lying between them. CDR3 DNA sequence: TGCAGTGCTAGAGATCATAGGGGTTACGAGCAGTACTTC. This codes for CSARDHRGYEQYF.

On this clonotype itself: A read error may explain this, as a much larger clone is one base away. CDR3 protein: CSVERQGPTDTRYF. The CDR3 coding sequence is TGCAGCGTTGAAAGACAGGGGCCAACAGATACGCGGTATTTT. The chain combines TRBV29-1 with TRBJ2-3, with TRBD1 identical over 8 bases. This CDR3 region has 14 residues. Looked up from germline, CDR1 is SQVTM and CDR2 is ANQGSEA.

This clonotype has just a few counts. This may come from a read error, since a much larger clone is one base off. The genes are TRBV7-2 and TRBJ1-2, with 7 bases lining up with TRBD1. This CDR3 contains 16 residues. The germline CDR1 and CDR2 sequences are SGHTA and FQGNSA. CDR3 DNA sequence: TGTGCCGGCAGCCCTCAAACAGGGGCTGCGCTCTATGGCTACACCTTC. It translates to CAGSPQTGAALYGYTF.

This clonotype was seen only a few times. V usage is TRBV7-9 and J usage is TRBJ2-7; weak D call: TRBD2 (6 bases). CDR1 and CDR2 from the germline V gene are SEHNR and FQNEAQ (reference sequence). V lost 0 bases, J lost 0 bases, and 15 bases lay in between. This CDR3 is built from 17 residues. The CDR3 DNA is TGTGCCAGCAGCTTAGCGCGGGGAGAGCCCGACTCCTACGAGCAGTACTTC. Translation gives CASSLARGEPDSYEQYF.

This clonotype came up a few times. The chain uses TRBV7-9 and TRBJ2-3; D is ambiguous. Trimming cost V 0 bases and J 10 bases, with 14 bases left between them. CDR1 and CDR2 (germline): SEHNR, FQNEAQ (reference sequence). This CDR3 spans 14 amino acids. This chain's CDR3 is CASSLAIEGSSQYF. CDR3 coding DNA: TGTGCCAGCAGCTTAGCGATCGAAGGGTCCTCGCAGTATTTT.

This clonotype was observed at least ten times. This rearrangement joins TRBV5-1 to TRBJ1-2; D possibly corresponds to TRBD1 (5 bases). The CDR3 sequence is 16 residues long. Germline-derived CDR1 and CDR2 are SGHRS and YFSETQ. Deletions cut 0 bases from V and 0 bases from J, with 12 bases between. CDR3 protein: CASSLGAGFANYGYTF. The CDR3 region has the DNA TGCGCCAGCAGCTTGGGGGCAGGGTTCGCTAACTATGGCTACACCTTC.

The sample holds many counts of this clonotype. J is TRBJ1-2 and V is TRBV7-9; possible D gene TRBD1, 6 bases. The CDR3 is 15 amino acids. V gave up 2 bases and J gave up 2 bases, with 12 bases separating them. Germline V gene lookup returns CDR1 SEHNR and CDR2 FQNEAQ (reference sequence). CDR3 nucleotide sequence: TGTGCCAGCAGCTTAACAAACAGGGTGAACTATGGCTACACCTTC. Translated: CASSLTNRVNYGYTF.

Concerning this clonotype itself: Possible read error: a much larger clone is one base away. The CDR3, as DNA: TGTGCCAGCAGTGAAAGAAGGGAGGGCCCCTGCGAGCAGTACTTC. Translation gives CASSERREGPCEQYF. The rearrangement joins TRBV6-1 to TRBJ2-5; 7 bases are shared with TRBD2. Matching the DNA end better, TRBJ2-7 makes the J call doubtful. In germline, CDR1 is MNHNS, CDR2 SASEGT. The CDR3 totals 15 residues.

The sample holds many counts of this clonotype. This chain uses TRBV29-1 with TRBJ2-7, with TRBD2 matching 8 bases. Germline V gene sequence: CDR1 SQVTM, CDR2 ANQGSEA. CDR3 size: 14 residues. The trim removed 4 bases at V and 4 bases at J, leaving 9 bases unmatched. CDR3 loop: CSVGPRGGPYEQYF. The CDR3 region has the DNA TGCAGCGTTGGCCCTCGGGGGGGGCCGTACGAGCAGTACTTC.

In this sample, this clonotype turned up many times. The chain has TRBV29-1 and TRBJ1-2; D unresolved. Trimming stripped 3 bases from V and 7 bases from J, with 12 bases between. There are 12 residues in the CDR3. CDR1 is SQVTM, CDR2 ANQGSEA, per germline. CDR3 nucleotide sequence: TGCAGCGTTGAGTGGCGGGCGGCTGGCTACACCTTC. It codes for CSVEWRAAGYTF.

About this clonotype itself: A single base separates this from a much larger clone, so it may be a read error. The chain carries TRBV10-3 and TRBJ2-1; D assignment may be TRBD1 or TRBD2 (5 bases each). The last part of the DNA fits TRBJ2-7 better; the J call may be wrong. This CDR3 is 14 amino acids long. The V gene's germline CDR1 is ENHRY and CDR2 SYGVKD. The CDR3 reads CAISGGDASHEQYF. The CDR3, as DNA: TGTGCCATCAGTGGAGGGGACGCCTCCCACGAGCAGTACTTC.

To note about this clonotype: This may come from a read error, since a much larger clone is one base off. The chain combines TRBV7-9 with TRBJ2-1; a possible D gene is TRBD2 (5 bases). The DNA end is a closer match to TRBJ2-7, so the J assignment may be wrong. The CDR3 length is 18 residues. Germline CDR1 reads SEHNR; CDR2 reads FQNEAQ (reference sequence). As DNA, the CDR3 is TGTGCCAGCAGCTTATGGAGGAGGAGAGCAGGCCCCTACAATGAGCAGTACTTC. Protein product: CASSLWRRRAGPYNEQYF.

This clonotype was seen a handful of times. The J gene is TRBJ1-4, the V gene TRBV20-1; D may be TRBD1 (6 bases). V was shortened by 0 bases and J by 8 bases, with 16 bases between the two germline ends. CDR1 DFQATT and CDR2 SNEGSKA come from the germline V gene (reference sequence). The CDR3 runs 15 residues. This CDR3 is CSARDLGGLREKLFF. As DNA, the CDR3 is TGCAGTGCTAGAGATCTTGGGGGCCTGAGAGAAAAACTGTTTTTT.